The rows below give T cell receptor beta chains drawn from one sample of a study of tumor-infiltrating lymphocytes in glioblastoma multiforme. TCRdb passed the multiplex PCR reads through MiXCR, listing each CDR3 protein once. The data hold 9,300 or so distinct CDR3 sequences, with around three quarters observed a single time. The sample taken for sequencing was brain tumor tissue. Receptors originate from a male donor with glioblastoma. Both conserved end residues are trimmed from each CDR3. Fields, in order: V gene, J gene, CDR3 protein.

V: TRBV7-3
J: TRBJ2-1
CDR3: ASSLGPSSYNEQF

V: TRBV20-1
J: TRBJ1-4
CDR3: SASLVGEKLF

V: TRBV6-6
J: TRBJ1-2
CDR3: ASSYWTGKNYGYT

V: TRBV11-2
J: TRBJ2-1
CDR3: ASSTGTGGRSYNEQF

V: TRBV6-2/TRBV6-3
J: TRBJ2-7
CDR3: ASRQSGNPSYEQY

V: TRBV12-3/TRBV12-4
J: TRBJ2-3
CDR3: ASSPIAGVTDTQY

V: TRBV5-6
J: TRBJ1-1
CDR3: ASSLTDGTEAF

V: TRBV28
J: TRBJ1-5
CDR3: ATQDQVNQPQQ

V: TRBV11-3
J: TRBJ1-1
CDR3: ASSQDGKNTEAF

V: TRBV11-3
J: TRBJ2-3
CDR3: ASSFGADTQY

V: TRBV10-3
J: TRBJ2-3
CDR3: AISEWRGGSIDTQY

V: TRBV10-1
J: TRBJ2-2
CDR3: ASSEMASGRAGELF

V: TRBV11-2
J: TRBJ2-1
CDR3: ASSLGPPSVHNEQL

V: TRBV4-1
J: TRBJ1-6
CDR3: ASSILNSPLH

V: TRBV6-1
J: TRBJ2-1
CDR3: ASSILLVGGTEVTYNEQF

V: TRBV29-1
J: TRBJ2-5
CDR3: SVGGSTQETHY

V: TRBV11-2
J: TRBJ2-2
CDR3: ASTPSFGQGIAVNTGELF

V: TRBV4-1
J: TRBJ1-3
CDR3: ASSQVLKVSGNTIY

V: TRBV20-1
J: TRBJ2-7
CDR3: SARGSGGLTYEQY

V: TRBV11-2
J: TRBJ2-7
CDR3: ASSLEARQY

V: TRBV11-3
J: TRBJ1-1
CDR3: ASYGGTGRGTEAF

V: TRBV29-1
J: TRBJ2-1
CDR3: SVVRNRGRYNEQF

V: TRBV6-5
J: TRBJ2-1
CDR3: ASGLTSGNYSEQF

V: TRBV11-2
J: TRBJ2-1
CDR3: ACSPARSGAIYNEQF

V: TRBV29-1
J: TRBJ2-7
CDR3: SVEDQRQGGEQN

V: TRBV11-1
J: TRBJ1-2
CDR3: ASRDLRQANDYGYT

V: TRBV6-1
J: TRBJ2-7
CDR3: ASTDGYEQY

V: TRBV20-1
J: TRBJ2-5
CDR3: SALRAGTEVFY

V: TRBV29-1
J: TRBJ2-7
CDR3: SAAGTGTFHEQY

V: TRBV5-4
J: TRBJ2-1
CDR3: ASSQGLAGADEQF

V: TRBV12-3/TRBV12-4
J: TRBJ2-5
CDR3: ASSNEGQETQY

V: TRBV11-2
J: TRBJ2-4
CDR3: ASSGQAGGVKNIQY

V: TRBV11-2
J: TRBJ2-7
CDR3: ASSLSSLAPYEQY

V: TRBV11-3
J: TRBJ2-1
CDR3: ASSLDRSVEQF

V: TRBV19
J: TRBJ2-7
CDR3: ASSNRDISYEQY

V: TRBV4-1
J: TRBJ2-1
CDR3: ASSQGLAISSYNEQF

V: TRBV29-1
J: TRBJ2-1
CDR3: SAQDWISYNEQF

V: TRBV20-1
J: TRBJ2-5
CDR3: SAGSGGKIGGETQY

V: TRBV20-1
J: TRBJ2-5
CDR3: SAPPLAGAPHGGETQY

V: TRBV29-1
J: TRBJ2-1
CDR3: SGGGTWDEQF

V: TRBV11-2
J: TRBJ2-5
CDR3: ASSWRVIETQY

V: TRBV29-1
J: TRBJ2-1
CDR3: SVEQGAGEWRF